This TCR beta chain was recorded in a study of blood T cells in healthy people across ages. On this clonotype: Its antigen is currently unknown. Relative to the germline gene, one junction end is altered; a read error may explain this.

Overall study results and limits: Diversity was estimated from one million T cells, and these estimates were considered underestimates. Relative to aged donors, long-lived donors carried more naive CD4+ cells and displayed higher diversity. Observed TCR beta diversity showed a strong correlation with the percentage of naive T cells as measured by flow cytometry.

Germline CDR1 and CDR2: SGHRS and YFSETQ. The CDR3 is 13 residues long. Combining a sample-barcoded 5' primer with a J-beta primer mix, a second PCR ran for about 7 to 11 cycles. The authors tagged each cDNA molecule using a template-switch adaptor with 12 random nucleotides. TCRdb recomputed calls from the 5' RACE reads with MiXCR, one row per CDR3 protein. Here the sample spans over 1.5 million distinct CDR3 sequences, about 50% being singletons. The rearrangement uses TRBV5-1 and TRBJ2-1; 7 nucleotides line up with TRBD1. Specimen: blood. This clonotype was sampled from a woman aged 40 to 49 in good health. CDR3: CASSSGQNNEQFF. Here the CDR3 DNA reads TGTGCCAGCAGCTCGGGACAGAACAATGAGCAGTTCTTC.